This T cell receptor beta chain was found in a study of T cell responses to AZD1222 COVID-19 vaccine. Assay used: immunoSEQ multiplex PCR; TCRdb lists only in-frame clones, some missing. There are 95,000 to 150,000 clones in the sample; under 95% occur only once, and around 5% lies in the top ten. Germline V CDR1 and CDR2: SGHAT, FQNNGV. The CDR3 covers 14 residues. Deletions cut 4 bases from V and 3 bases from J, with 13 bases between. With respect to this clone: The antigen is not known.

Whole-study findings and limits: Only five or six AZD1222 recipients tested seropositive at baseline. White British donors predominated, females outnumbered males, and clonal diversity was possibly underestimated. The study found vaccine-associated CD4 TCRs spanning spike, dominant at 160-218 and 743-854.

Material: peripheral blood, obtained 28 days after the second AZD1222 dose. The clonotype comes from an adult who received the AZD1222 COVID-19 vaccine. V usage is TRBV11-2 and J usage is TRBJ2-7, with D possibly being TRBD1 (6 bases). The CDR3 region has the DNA TGTGCCAGCAGCTCCTACAGGGACCACTACGAGCAGTACTTC. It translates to CASSSYRDHYEQYF.